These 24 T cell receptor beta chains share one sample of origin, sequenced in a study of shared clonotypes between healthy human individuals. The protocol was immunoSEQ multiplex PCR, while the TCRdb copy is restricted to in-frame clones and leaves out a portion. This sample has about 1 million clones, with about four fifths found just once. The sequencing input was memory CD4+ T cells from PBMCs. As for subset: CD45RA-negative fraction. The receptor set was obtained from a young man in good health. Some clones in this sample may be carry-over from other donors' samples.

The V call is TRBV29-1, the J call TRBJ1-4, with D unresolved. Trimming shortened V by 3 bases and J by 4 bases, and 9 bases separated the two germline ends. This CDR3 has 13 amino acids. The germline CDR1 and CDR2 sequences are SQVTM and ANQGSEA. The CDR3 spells CSVERTGNEKLFF. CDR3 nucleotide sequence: TGCAGCGTTGAGAGGACGGGTAATGAAAAACTGTTTTTT.

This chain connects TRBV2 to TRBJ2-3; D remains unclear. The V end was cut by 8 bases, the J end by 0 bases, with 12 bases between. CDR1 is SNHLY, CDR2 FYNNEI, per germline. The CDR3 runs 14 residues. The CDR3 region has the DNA TGTGCCAGCGGTAGGAGTTCTAGCACAGATACGCAGTATTTT. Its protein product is CASGRSSSTDTQYF.

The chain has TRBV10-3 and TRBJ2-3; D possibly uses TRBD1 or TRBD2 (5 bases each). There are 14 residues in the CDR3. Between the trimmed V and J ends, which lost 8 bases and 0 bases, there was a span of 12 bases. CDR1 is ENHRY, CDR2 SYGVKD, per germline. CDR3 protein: CAIAGAGSTDTQYF. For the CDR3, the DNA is TGTGCCATCGCCGGGGCAGGGAGCACAGATACGCAGTATTTT.

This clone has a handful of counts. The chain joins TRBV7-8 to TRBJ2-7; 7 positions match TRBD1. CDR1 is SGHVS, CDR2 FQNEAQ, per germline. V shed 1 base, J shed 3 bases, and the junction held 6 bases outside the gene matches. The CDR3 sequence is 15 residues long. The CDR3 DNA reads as TGTGCCAGCAGCTTAGGCCCAGGGGGTGTCTACGAGCAGTACTTC. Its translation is CASSLGPGGVYEQYF.

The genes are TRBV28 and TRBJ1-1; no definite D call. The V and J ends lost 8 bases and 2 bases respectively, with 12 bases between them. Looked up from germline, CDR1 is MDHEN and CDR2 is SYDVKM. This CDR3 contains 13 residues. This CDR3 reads CASVRRANTEAFF. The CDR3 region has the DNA TGTGCCAGCGTTAGGAGGGCAAACACTGAAGCTTTCTTT. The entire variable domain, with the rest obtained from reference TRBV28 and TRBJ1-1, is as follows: DVKVTQSSRYLVKRTGEKVFLECVQDMDHENMFWYRQDPGLGLRLIYFSYDVKMKEKGDIPEGYSVSREKKERFSLILESASTNQTSMYLCASVRRANTEAFFGQGTRLTVV.

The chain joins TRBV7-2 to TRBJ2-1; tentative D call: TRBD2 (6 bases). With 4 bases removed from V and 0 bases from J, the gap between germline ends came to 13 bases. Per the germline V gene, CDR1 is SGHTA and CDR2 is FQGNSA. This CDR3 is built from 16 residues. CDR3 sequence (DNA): TGTGCCAGCAGCTCGATTAGCGGAAGCTCCTACAATGAGCAGTTCTTC. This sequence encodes CASSSISGSSYNEQFF.

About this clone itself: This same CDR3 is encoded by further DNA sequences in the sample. The CDR3 sequence: CASSVGGADTQYF. CDR3 bases: TGTGCCAGCAGCGTAGGGGGTGCAGATACGCAGTATTTT. This chain links TRBV9 with TRBJ2-3, with D unresolved. The CDR3 has 13 residues. The ends were cut back, 0 bases at V and 4 bases at J, with 6 bases in the middle. Germline lookup yields CDR1 SGDLS and CDR2 YYNGEE.

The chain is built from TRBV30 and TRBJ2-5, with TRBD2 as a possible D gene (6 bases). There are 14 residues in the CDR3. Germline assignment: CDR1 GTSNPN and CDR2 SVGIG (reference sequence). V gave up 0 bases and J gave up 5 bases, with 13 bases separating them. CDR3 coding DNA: TGTGCCTGGAGTGTACGAGGAGGGACGGAGACCCAGTACTTC. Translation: CAWSVRGGTETQYF.

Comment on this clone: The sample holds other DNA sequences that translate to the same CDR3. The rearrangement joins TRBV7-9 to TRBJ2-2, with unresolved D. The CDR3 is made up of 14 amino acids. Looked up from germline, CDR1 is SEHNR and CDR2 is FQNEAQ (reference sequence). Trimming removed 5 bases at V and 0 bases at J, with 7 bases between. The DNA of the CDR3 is TGTGCCAGCAGCCTCGGAACGAACACCGGGGAGCTGTTTTTT. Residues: CASSLGTNTGELFF.

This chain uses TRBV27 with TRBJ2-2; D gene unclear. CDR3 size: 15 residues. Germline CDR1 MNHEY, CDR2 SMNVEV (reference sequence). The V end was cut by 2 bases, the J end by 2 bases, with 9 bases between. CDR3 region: CASSLQAINTGELFF. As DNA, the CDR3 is TGTGCCAGCAGTTTACAGGCGATAAACACCGGGGAGCTGTTTTTT.

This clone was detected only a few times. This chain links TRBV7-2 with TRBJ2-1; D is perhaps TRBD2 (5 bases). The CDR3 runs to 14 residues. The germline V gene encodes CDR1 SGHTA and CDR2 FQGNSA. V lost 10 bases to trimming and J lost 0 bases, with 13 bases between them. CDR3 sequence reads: CATQSGSSYNEQFF. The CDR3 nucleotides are TGTGCCACCCAGAGCGGAAGCTCCTACAATGAGCAGTTCTTC.

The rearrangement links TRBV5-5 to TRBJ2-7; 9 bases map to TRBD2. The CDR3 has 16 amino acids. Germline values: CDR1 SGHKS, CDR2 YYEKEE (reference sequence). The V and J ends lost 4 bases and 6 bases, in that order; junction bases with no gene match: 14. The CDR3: CASSIVLAGTSAEQYF. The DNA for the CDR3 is TGTGCCAGCAGCATCGTTCTAGCGGGAACTTCCGCCGAGCAGTACTTC.

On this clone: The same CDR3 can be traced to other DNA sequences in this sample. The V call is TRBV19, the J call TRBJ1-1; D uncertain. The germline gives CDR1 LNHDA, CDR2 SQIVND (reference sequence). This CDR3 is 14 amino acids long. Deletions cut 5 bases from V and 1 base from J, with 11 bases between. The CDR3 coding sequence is TGTGCCAGTAGTCGGCGGGAGCAGAACACTGAAGCTTTCTTT. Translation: CASSRREQNTEAFF.

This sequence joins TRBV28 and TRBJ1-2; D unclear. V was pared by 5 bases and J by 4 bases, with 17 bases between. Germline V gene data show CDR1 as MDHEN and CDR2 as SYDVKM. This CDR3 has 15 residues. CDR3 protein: CASSPTGSRLYGYTF. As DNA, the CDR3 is TGTGCCAGCAGTCCCACGGGGAGCCGTCTCTATGGCTACACCTTC.

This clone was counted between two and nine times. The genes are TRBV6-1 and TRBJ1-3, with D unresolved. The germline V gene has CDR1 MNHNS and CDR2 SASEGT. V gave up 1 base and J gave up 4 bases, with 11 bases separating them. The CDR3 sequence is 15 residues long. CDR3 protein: CASSEGYRAGNTIYF. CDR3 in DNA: TGTGCCAGCAGTGAAGGGTATAGGGCCGGAAACACCATATATTTT.

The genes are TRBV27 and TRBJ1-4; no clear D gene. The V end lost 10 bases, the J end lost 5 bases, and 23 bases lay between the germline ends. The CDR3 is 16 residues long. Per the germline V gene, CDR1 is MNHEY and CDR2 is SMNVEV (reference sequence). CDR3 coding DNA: TGTGCCAAACTCCGAAGGGTAGGGAGGATAAATGAAAAACTGTTTTTT. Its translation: CAKLRRVGRINEKLFF.

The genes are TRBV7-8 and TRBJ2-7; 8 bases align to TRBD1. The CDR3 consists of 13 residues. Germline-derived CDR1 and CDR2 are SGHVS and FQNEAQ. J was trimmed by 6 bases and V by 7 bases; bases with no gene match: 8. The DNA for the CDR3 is TGTGCCAGCAAAGTCGCAGGGGGCGGCGAGCAGTACTTC. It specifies CASKVAGGGEQYF.

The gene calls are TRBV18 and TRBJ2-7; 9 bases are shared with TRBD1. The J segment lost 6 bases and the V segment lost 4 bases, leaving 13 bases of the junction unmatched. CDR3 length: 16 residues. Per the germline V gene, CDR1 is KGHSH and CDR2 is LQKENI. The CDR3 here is CASSRPGTGGSGEQYF. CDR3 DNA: TGTGCCAGCTCACGCCCCGGAACAGGGGGCTCTGGCGAGCAGTACTTC.

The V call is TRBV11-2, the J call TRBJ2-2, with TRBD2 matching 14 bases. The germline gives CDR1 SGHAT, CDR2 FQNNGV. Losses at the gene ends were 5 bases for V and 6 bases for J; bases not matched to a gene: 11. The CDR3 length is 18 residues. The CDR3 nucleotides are TGTGCCAGCAGCCGGTGGGGGACTAGCGGGAGTGGGGCCGGGGAGCTGTTTTTT. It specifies CASSRWGTSGSGAGELFF.

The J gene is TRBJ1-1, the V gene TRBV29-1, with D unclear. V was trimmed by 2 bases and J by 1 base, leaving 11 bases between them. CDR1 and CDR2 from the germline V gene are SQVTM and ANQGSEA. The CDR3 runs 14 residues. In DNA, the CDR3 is TGCAGCGTTGAAATGGGTAACTCGAACACTGAAGCTTTCTTT. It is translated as CSVEMGNSNTEAFF.

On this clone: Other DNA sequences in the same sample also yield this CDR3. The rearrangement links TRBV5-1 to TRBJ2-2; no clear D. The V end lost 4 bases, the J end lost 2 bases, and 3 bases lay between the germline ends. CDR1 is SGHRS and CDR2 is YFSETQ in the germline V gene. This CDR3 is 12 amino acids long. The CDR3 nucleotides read TGCGCCAGCAGCCGAAACACCGGGGAGCTGTTTTTT. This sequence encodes CASSRNTGELFF.

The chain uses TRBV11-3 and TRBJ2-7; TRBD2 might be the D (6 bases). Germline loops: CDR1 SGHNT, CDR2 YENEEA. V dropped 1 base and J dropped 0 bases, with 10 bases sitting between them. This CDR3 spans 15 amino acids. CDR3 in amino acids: CASSLGGTSSYEQYF. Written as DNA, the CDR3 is TGTGCCAGCAGCTTAGGCGGGACCAGCTCCTACGAGCAGTACTTC. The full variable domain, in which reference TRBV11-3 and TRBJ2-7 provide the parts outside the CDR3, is EAGVVQSPRYKIIEKKQPVAFWCNPISGHNTLYWYLQNLGQGPELLIRYENEEAVDDSQLPKDRFSAERLKGVDSTLKIQPAELGDSAVYLCASSLGGTSSYEQYFGPGTRLTVT.

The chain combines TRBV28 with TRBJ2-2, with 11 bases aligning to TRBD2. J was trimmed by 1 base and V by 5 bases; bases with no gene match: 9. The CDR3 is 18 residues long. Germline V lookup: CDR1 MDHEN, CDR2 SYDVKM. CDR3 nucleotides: TGTGCCAGCAGTACAAGGGCTAGCGGGAGGAGGAACACCGGGGAGCTGTTTTTT. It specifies CASSTRASGRRNTGELFF. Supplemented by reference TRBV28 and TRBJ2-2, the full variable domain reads DVKVTQSSRYLVKRTGEKVFLECVQDMDHENMFWYRQDPGLGLRLIYFSYDVKMKEKGDIPEGYSVSREKKERFSLILESASTNQTSMYLCASSTRASGRRNTGELFFGEGSRLTVL.

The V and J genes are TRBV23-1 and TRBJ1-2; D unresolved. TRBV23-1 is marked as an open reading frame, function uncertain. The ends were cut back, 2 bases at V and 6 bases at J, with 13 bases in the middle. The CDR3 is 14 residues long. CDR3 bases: TGCGCCAGCAGTCAACCGGGCCCGTGGGATGGCTACACCTTC. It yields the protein CASSQPGPWDGYTF.